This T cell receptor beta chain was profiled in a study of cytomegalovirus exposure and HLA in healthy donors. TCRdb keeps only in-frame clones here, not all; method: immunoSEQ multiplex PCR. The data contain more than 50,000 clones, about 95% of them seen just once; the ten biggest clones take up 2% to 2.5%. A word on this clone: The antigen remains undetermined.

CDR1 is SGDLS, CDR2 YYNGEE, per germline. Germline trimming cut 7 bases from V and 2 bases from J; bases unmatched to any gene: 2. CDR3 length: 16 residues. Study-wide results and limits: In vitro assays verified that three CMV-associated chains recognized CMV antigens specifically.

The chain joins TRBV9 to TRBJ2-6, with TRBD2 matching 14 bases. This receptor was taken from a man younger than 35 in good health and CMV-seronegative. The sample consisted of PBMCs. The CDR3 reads CASRGLAGAGANVLTF. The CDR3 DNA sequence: TGTGCCAGCCGGGGACTAGCGGGAGCTGGGGCCAACGTCCTGACTTTC.